This T cell receptor beta chain was sequenced in a study of cytomegalovirus exposure and HLA in healthy donors. Findings of the study overall: Donors belonging to an Asian-associated ancestry cluster reportedly showed fewer N-insertions in productive TCRs than the roughly 670-donor mean, according to what a later analysis found. Analysis was carried out at a later point, and it linked a missense DCLRE1C variant to TCR beta V- and J-gene trimming. According to a later analysis, most TCR beta chains associated with CMV appeared HLA-restricted.

Use of 60 Vbeta and 13 Jbeta primers characterized the PCR. The method was immunoSEQ multiplex PCR; TCRdb's version includes in-frame clones alone and lacks a portion of them. The sample shows under 110,000 clones, approximately 75% of them seen only once. This clone was seen a few times. The antigen is not known. The clonotype originates from a woman in her 40s in good health and CMV-seronegative. Sample: PBMCs.

The CDR3 is CASSPQALSYNEQFF. In DNA form, the CDR3 reads TGTGCCAGCAGCCCCCAGGCATTATCCTACAATGAGCAGTTCTTC. The chain joins TRBV13 to TRBJ2-1, with no clear D. The germline gives CDR1 PRHDT, CDR2 FYEKMQ (reference sequence). V lost 5 bases to trimming and J lost 1 base, with 12 bases between them. This CDR3 has 15 amino acids.